These 18 T cell receptor beta chains were sequenced from one sample in a study of human T cells and chemical hapten exposure. MiXCR, applied by TCRdb to the RACE reads, yields one record per CDR3 protein. Seen here are over 130,000 distinct CDR3 sequences, approximately 12% observed once, and the top ten hold less than 1.5%. Time point of the sample: patch test 2, 6 weeks after DPC sensitization. Documented treatment: therapeutic diphenylcyclopropenone sensitization with weekly scalp DPC. This specimen was whole blood, taken in connection with sensitization to the hapten diphenylcyclopropenone (DPC). These receptors all come from a woman aged 50 to 65 with alopecia areata. Some clones in this sample may be carry-over from other donors' samples.

The chain links TRBV18 to TRBJ2-2, with 7 nucleotides matching TRBD1. Germline CDR1 KGHSH, CDR2 LQKENI. V lost 0 bases to trimming and J lost 7 bases; unmatched junction nucleotides: 2. The CDR3 consists of 14 residues. DNA of the CDR3: TGTGCCAGCTCACCACCACAGGGGCACGGGGAGCTGTTTTTT. Protein sequence: CASSPPQGHGELFF.

This clonotype has at least ten counts. The CDR3 region is CASSPGLAGVPPTDTQYF. The DNA of the CDR3 is TGTGCCAGCAGCCCGGGACTAGCGGGAGTTCCCCCCACAGATACGCAGTATTTT. The genes are TRBV11-1 and TRBJ2-3, with 14 bases matching TRBD2. Germline CDR1 is SGHAT and CDR2 is FQDESV (reference sequence). This CDR3 comprises 18 residues. The V and J ends lost 5 bases and 2 bases, in that order; junction bases with no gene match: 9.

In its sample, this clonotype was seen many times. The chain carries TRBV6-6 and TRBJ1-5; 7 bases map to TRBD1. Germline lookup yields CDR1 MNHNY and CDR2 SVGAGI (reference sequence). The trim removed 5 bases at V and 15 bases at J, leaving 10 bases unmatched. There are 12 residues in the CDR3. The CDR3 bases are TGTGCCAGCAGTCCCCCGACAGGGCCGTGGCATTTT. Amino acid sequence: CASSPPTGPWHF.

The chain links TRBV30 to TRBJ2-2, with TRBD2 matching 12 bases. This CDR3 is built from 18 residues. CDR1 and CDR2 (germline): GTSNPN, SVGIG (reference sequence). The V segment lost 3 bases and the J segment 0 bases; nucleotides outside the gene matches: 8. CDR3 nucleotides: TGTGCCTGGAGGGGCTGGCTAGCGGGAGGGCCGAACACCGGGGAGCTGTTTTTT. Translation gives CAWRGWLAGGPNTGELFF.

This clonotype appeared a few times. V is TRBV29-1 and J is TRBJ1-2, with a possible D match to TRBD1 (6 bases). CDR3 length equals 13 residues. CDR1 is SQVTM and CDR2 is ANQGSEA in the germline V gene. Deletions cut 6 bases from V and 4 bases from J, with 15 bases between. The DNA for the CDR3 is TGCAGCGTCCAGGGGCCTTCTATCTATGGCTACACCTTC. The encoded protein is CSVQGPSIYGYTF.

Ten or more counts support this clonotype. J is TRBJ1-3 and V is TRBV4-3; D ambiguous. CDR1 and CDR2 from the germline V gene are LGHNA and YSLEER. This CDR3 comprises 14 residues. V was shortened by 0 bases and J by 6 bases, with 9 bases between the two germline ends. CDR3 DNA: TGCGCCAGCAGCCAAGATGTCACCGAAAACACCATATATTTT. Translation gives CASSQDVTENTIYF.

About this clonotype: Mismatch with germline at one junction end may stem from a read error. This chain joins TRBV28 and TRBJ2-6; tentative D call: TRBD1 (5 bases). CDR3 length equals 14 residues. Germline CDR1 reads MDHEN; CDR2 reads SYDVKM. CDR3 in DNA: TGTGTCAGCGTCACAGGCTCTGGGGCCAACGTCCTGACTTTC. Its protein product is CVSVTGSGANVLTF.

J is TRBJ2-1 and V is TRBV19; 8 nucleotides agree with TRBD2. Germline values: CDR1 LNHDA, CDR2 SQIVND (reference sequence). Trimming at V came to 5 bases and at J to 4 bases, leaving 13 bases not matched to a gene. This CDR3 contains 17 residues. CDR3 loop: CASSSEELAAGYNEQFF. The CDR3 coding sequence is TGTGCCAGTAGTTCAGAGGAACTAGCGGCCGGATACAATGAGCAGTTCTTC.

About this clonotype: At one boundary the junction diverges from the germline segment, which might be a read error. This rearrangement joins TRBV4-1 to TRBJ2-2, with D tentatively TRBD1 or TRBD2 (5 bases each). Germline V gives CDR1 MGHRA, CDR2 YSYEKL. The CDR3 runs to 15 residues. CDR3 DNA sequence: TGCGCCAGCAGCCAAGAAGGAGTTAGTCCCGGGGACCTGTTTTTT. The encoded protein is CASSQEGVSPGDLFF.

There are many counts of this clonotype. The chain employs TRBV18 and TRBJ1-2; D gene uncertain. CDR1 is KGHSH and CDR2 is LQKENI in the germline V gene. The CDR3 consists of 13 residues. V was pared by 3 bases and J by 4 bases, with 9 bases between. The CDR3 protein is CASSPTTGYGYTF. The CDR3 nucleotides read TGTGCCAGCTCACCTACAACGGGCTATGGCTACACCTTC.

This clonotype was detected a few times. The V gene is TRBV28, the J gene TRBJ2-7; weak D call: TRBD1 (5 bases). Trimming cost V 7 bases and J 3 bases, with 19 bases left between them. The CDR3 has 15 amino acids. The germline V gene encodes CDR1 MDHEN and CDR2 SYDVKM. The CDR3 region is CASTAQELGNYEQYF. The DNA of the CDR3 is TGTGCCAGCACCGCACAGGAGCTAGGGAACTACGAGCAGTACTTC.

This clonotype was detected a few times. The chain joins TRBV7-2 to TRBJ1-2; no firm D call. Trimming pared 3 bases from V and 4 bases from J, leaving 12 bases between. Germline assignment: CDR1 SGHTA and CDR2 FQGNSA. This CDR3 has 14 residues. This CDR3 reads CASSLGTAGYGYTF. For the CDR3, the DNA is TGTGCCAGCAGCTTGGGTACGGCAGGCTATGGCTACACCTTC.

This clonotype was recorded a few times. This rearrangement joins TRBV28 to TRBJ1-5; D gene ambiguous. V lost 3 bases and J lost 1, with 7 bases in between. The germline V gene encodes CDR1 MDHEN and CDR2 SYDVKM. CDR3 length equals 14 residues. This CDR3 reads CASSFTRSNQPQHF. The CDR3 coding sequence is TGTGCCAGCAGTTTTACTAGGAGCAATCAGCCCCAGCATTTT.

This rearrangement joins TRBV12-3 or TRBV12-4 to TRBJ1-2; 7 nucleotides align to TRBD1. CDR3 length: 12 residues. V lost 5 bases to trimming and J lost 7 bases; unmatched junction nucleotides: 4. In DNA, the CDR3 is TGTGCCAGCAGTGTAACAGGGGCTGGCTACACCTTC. It is translated as CASSVTGAGYTF.

On this clonotype: A much larger clonotype is one base distant, so this may be a read error. The V call is TRBV6-5, the J call TRBJ2-4, with TRBD2 matching over 10 bases. Germline CDR1 and CDR2: MNHEY and SVGAGI. V lost 4 bases, J lost 1 base, and 10 bases stayed unmatched. This CDR3 is 18 amino acids long. CDR3 residues: CASSWSPSGRRAKNIQYF. The CDR3 bases are TGTGCCAGCAGTTGGAGCCCTAGCGGGAGACGCGCCAAAAACATTCAGTACTTC.

V and J are TRBV6-6 and TRBJ2-6; 7 nucleotides agree with TRBD2. V lost 4 bases and J lost 0; bases outside the gene matches: 3. The CDR3 covers 16 residues. In germline, CDR1 is MNHNY, CDR2 SVGAGI (reference sequence). In DNA form, the CDR3 reads TGTGCCAGCAGTTCCGGGGGGACCTCTGGGGCCAACGTCCTGACTTTC. It yields the protein CASSSGGTSGANVLTF.

At least ten counts were recorded for this clonotype. The chain links TRBV5-1 to TRBJ2-5; TRBD1 matches 10 bases. CDR1 is SGHRS and CDR2 is YFSETQ in the germline V gene. The trim removed 2 bases at V and 2 bases at J, leaving 6 bases unmatched. The CDR3 is 16 residues long. This chain's CDR3 is CASSFTPGQGQETQYF. CDR3 in DNA: TGCGCCAGCAGCTTTACCCCGGGACAGGGGCAAGAGACCCAGTACTTC.

The table lists this clonotype with a few counts. This chain connects TRBV10-3 to TRBJ2-6; D call uncertain. Per the germline V gene, CDR1 is ENHRY and CDR2 is SYGVKD. Trimming removed 6 bases from V and 1 base from J, with 7 bases in between. The CDR3 length is 14 residues. The CDR3 loop reads CAISGYSGANVLTF. The CDR3 nucleotides read TGTGCCATCAGCGGGTATTCTGGGGCCAACGTCCTGACTTTC.